The clone carrying this T cell receptor beta chain was recorded once. In assigning cohorts, the study relied on participant-reported clinical history. V lost 3 bases to trimming and J lost 0 bases; unmatched junction nucleotides: 4. This CDR3 spans 16 amino acids. The germline CDR1 and CDR2 sequences are KGHSH and LQKENI. Per the original data handling: By means of reference gene primer amplification, nucleated cell counts were estimated. The repertoire was sequenced with immunoSEQ multiplex PCR; TCRdb's copy has only in-frame clones and lacks some. The V and J calls and the clone size are those of that table, but D and trimming were determined from the DNA. The sample carries under 300,000 clones, roughly 90% recorded once. This sample was included in a study of blood T cell repertoires in COVID-19. At the level of the study: PBMCs, B-cell-depleted T cells, or T cells were the source of the cDNA or gDNA that made up the material.

The sample taken for sequencing was PBMCs or T cells enriched from blood (not recorded which). The rearrangement joins TRBV18 to TRBJ1-3, with TRBD1 matching 8 bases. The origin of this receptor is a woman aged 40 to 49 who had recovered from COVID-19. The CDR3 bases are TGTGCCAGCTCACCGGGACAGGAAGCCTCTGGAAACACCATATATTTT. It is translated as CASSPGQEASGNTIYF.